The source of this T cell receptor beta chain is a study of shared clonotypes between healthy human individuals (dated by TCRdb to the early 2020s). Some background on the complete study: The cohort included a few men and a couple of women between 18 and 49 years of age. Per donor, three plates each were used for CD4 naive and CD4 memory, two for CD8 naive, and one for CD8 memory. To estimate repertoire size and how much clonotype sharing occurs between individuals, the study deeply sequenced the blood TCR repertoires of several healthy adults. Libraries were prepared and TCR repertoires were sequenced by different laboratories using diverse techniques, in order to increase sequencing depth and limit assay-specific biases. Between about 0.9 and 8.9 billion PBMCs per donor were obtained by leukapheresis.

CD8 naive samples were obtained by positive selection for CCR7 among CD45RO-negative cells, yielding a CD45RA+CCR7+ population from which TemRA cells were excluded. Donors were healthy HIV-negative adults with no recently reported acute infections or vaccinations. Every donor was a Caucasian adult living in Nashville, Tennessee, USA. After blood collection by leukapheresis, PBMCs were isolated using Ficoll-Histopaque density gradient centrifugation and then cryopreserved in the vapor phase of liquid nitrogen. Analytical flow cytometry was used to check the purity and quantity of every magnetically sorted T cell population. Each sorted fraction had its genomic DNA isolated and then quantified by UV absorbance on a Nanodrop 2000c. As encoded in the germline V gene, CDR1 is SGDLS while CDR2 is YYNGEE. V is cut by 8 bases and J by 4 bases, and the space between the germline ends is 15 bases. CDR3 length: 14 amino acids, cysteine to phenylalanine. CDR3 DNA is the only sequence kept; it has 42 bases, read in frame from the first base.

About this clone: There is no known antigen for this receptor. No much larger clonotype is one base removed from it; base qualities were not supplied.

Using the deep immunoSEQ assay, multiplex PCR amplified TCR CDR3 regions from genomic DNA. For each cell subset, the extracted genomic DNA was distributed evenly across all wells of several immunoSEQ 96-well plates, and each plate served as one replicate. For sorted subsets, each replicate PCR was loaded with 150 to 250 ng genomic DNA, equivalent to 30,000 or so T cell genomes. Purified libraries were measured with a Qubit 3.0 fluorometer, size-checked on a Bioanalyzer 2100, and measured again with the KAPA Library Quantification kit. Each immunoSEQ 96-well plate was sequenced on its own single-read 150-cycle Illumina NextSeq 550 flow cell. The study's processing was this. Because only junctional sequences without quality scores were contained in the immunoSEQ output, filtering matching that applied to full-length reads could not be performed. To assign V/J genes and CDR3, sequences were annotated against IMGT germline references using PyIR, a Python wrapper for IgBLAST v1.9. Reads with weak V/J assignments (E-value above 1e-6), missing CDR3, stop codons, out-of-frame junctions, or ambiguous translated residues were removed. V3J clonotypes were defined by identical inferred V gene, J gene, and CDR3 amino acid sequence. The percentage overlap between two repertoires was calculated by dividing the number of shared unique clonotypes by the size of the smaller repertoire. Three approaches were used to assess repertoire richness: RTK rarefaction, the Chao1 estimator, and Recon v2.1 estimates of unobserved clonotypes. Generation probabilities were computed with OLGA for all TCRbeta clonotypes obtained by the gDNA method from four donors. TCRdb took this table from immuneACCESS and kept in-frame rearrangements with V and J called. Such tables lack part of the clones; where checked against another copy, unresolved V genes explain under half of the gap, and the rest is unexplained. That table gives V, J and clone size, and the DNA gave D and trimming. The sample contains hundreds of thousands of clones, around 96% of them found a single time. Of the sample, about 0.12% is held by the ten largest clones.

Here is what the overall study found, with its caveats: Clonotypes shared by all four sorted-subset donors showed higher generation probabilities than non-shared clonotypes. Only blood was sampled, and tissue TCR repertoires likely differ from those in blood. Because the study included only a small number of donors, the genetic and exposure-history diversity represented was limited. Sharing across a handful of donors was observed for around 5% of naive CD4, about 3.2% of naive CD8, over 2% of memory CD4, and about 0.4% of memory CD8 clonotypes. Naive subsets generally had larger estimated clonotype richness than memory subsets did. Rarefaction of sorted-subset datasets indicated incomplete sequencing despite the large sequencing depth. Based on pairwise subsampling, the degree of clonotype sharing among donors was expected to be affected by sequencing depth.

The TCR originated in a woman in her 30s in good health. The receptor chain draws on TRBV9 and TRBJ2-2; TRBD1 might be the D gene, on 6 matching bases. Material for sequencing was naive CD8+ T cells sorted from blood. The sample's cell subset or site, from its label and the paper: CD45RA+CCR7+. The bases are TGTGCCAGTACAGGGTTGAGTTTCACCGGGGAGCTGTTTTTT. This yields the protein CASTGLSFTGELFF. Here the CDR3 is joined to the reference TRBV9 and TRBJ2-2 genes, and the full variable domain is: DSGVTQTPKHLITATGQRVTLRCSPRSGDLSVYWYQQSLDQGLQFLIQYYNGEERAKGNILERFSAQQFPDLHSELNLSSLELGDSALYFCASTGLSFTGELFFGEGSRLTVL.